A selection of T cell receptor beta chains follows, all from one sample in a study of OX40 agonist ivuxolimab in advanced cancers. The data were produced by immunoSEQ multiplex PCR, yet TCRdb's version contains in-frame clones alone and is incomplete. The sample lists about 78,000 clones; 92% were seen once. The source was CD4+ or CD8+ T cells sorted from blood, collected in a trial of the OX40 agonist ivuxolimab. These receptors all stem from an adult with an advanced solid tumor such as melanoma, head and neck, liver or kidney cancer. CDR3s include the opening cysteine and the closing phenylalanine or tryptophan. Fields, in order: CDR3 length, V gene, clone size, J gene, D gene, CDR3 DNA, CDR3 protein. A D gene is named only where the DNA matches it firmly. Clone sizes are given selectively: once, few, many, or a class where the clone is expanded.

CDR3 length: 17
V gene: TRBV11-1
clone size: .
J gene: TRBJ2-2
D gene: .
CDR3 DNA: TGTGCCAGCAGCTTAGATTGGAGCGGTGAGGGTACCGGGGAGCTGTTTTTT
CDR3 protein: CASSLDWSGEGTGELFF

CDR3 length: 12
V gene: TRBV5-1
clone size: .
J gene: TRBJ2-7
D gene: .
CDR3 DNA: TGCGCCAGCAGTTTACAGGGCTCCGAGCAGTACTTC
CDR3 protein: CASSLQGSEQYF

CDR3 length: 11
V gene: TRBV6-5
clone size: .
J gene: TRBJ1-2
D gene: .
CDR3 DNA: TGTGCCAGCGGCCGAAACTATGGCTACACCTTC
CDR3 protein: CASGRNYGYTF

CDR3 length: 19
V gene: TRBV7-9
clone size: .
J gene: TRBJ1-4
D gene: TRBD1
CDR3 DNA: TGTGCCAGCATCCGCCCCCCACACAGGGGGCCTTTTTTAAATGAAAAACTGTTTTTT
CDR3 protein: CASIRPPHRGPFLNEKLFF

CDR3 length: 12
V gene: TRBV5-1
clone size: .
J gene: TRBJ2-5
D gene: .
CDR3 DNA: TGCGCCAGCAGACCGGGGGAAGAGACCCAGTACTTC
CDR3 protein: CASRPGEETQYF

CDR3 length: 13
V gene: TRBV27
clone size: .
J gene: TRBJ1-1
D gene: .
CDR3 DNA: TGTGCCAGCAGTTTCGCAGGGATGACTGAAGCTTTCTTT
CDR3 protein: CASSFAGMTEAFF

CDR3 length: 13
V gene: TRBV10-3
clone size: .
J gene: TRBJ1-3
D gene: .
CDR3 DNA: TGTGCCATCAGTGGGACAGCTGGAAACACCATATATTTT
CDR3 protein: CAISGTAGNTIYF

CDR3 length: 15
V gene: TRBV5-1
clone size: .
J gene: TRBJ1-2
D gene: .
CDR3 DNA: TGCGCCAGCAGCCGCCAGGGGCAGGGGAGTTTGGGCTACACCTTC
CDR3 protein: CASSRQGQGSLGYTF

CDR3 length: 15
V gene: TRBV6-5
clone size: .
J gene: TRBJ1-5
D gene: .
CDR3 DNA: TGTGCCAGCAGTCCCTTTGGACAGCCTAATCAGCCCCAGCATTTT
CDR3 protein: CASSPFGQPNQPQHF

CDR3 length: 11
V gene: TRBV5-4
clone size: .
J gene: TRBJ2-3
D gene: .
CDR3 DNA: TGTGCCAGCAGCTTGACAGATACGCAGTATTTT
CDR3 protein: CASSLTDTQYF

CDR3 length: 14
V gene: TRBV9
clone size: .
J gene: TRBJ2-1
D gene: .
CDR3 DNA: TGTGCCAGCAGCGTAGCTGCCTCCTACGATGAGCAGTTCTTC
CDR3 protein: CASSVAASYDEQFF

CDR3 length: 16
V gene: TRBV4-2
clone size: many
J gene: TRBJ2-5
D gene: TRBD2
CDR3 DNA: TGTGCCAGCAGCCAAGGGACTAGCGGGAGGTGGGAGACCCAGTACTTC
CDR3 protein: CASSQGTSGRWETQYF

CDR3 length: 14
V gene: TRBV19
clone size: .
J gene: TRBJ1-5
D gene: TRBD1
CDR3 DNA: TGTGCCAGTAGTAGAAAGGACAGGTACCAGCCCCAGCATTTT
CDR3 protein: CASSRKDRYQPQHF

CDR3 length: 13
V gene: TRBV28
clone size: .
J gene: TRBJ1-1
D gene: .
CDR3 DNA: TGTGCCAGCAGGGGAGTATCGAACACTGAAGCTTTCTTT
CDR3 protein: CASRGVSNTEAFF

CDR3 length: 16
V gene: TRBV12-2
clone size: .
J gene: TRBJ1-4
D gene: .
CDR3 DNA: TGTGCAAGTCGCTTAGATCTGGGGACAGTCAGGGAAAAACTGTTTTTT
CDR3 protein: CASRLDLGTVREKLFF

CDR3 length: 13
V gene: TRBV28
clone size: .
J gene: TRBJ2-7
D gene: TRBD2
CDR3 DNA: TGTGCCAGCAGGACTAGCGGGAGTTACGAGCAGTACTTC
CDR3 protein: CASRTSGSYEQYF

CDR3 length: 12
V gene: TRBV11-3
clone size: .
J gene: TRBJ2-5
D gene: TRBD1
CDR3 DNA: TGTGCCAGCAGCAGGGACAGGGAGACCCAGTACTTC
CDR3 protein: CASSRDRETQYF

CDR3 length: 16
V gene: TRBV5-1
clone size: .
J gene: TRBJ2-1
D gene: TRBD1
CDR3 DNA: TGCGCCAGCAGCTTGTCTGGGACAGGGTTATACAATGAGCAGTTCTTC
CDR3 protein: CASSLSGTGLYNEQFF

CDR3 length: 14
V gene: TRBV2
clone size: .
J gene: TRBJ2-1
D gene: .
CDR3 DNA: TGTGCCAGCAGTGAAACCCCCCCGTACAATGAGCAGTTCTTC
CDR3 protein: CASSETPPYNEQFF

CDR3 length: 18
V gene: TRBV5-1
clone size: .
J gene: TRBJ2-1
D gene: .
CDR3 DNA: TGCGCCAGCAGCTTCCAAAGCGGAACAGGGATCTCCTACAATGAGCAGTTCTTC
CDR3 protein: CASSFQSGTGISYNEQFF

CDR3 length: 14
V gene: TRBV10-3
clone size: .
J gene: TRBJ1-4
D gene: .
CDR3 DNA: TGTGCCATCTTCGGGGGGAATGGAAGGGAAAAACTGTTTTTT
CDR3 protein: CAIFGGNGREKLFF

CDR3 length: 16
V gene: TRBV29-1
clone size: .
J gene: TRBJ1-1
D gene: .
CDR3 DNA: TGCAGCGTCGACCGACTCAGGGATTTTCCAGACACTGAAGCTTTCTTT
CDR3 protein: CSVDRLRDFPDTEAFF

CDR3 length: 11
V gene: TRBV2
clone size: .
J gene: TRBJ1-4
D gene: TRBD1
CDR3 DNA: TGTGCCACCGACAGGGGAGAAAAACTGTTTTTT
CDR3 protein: CATDRGEKLFF

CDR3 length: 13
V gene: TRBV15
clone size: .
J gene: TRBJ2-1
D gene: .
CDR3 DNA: TGTGCCACCAGCAGAGATTATGCCAATGAGCAGTTCTTC
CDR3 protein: CATSRDYANEQFF

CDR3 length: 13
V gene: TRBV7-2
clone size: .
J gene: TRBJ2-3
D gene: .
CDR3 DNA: TGTGCCAGCAGCTTAGGGCGGTCAGATACGCAGTATTTT
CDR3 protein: CASSLGRSDTQYF

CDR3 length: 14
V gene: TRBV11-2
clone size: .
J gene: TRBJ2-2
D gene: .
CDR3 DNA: TGTGCCAGCAGCTTAGAGTGGAACACCGGGGAGCTGTTTTTT
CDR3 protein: CASSLEWNTGELFF

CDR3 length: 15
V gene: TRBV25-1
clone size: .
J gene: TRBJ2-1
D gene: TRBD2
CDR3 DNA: TGTGCCAGCAGGGAGGGGACTAGCTCCTACAATGAGCAGTTCTTC
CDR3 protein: CASREGTSSYNEQFF

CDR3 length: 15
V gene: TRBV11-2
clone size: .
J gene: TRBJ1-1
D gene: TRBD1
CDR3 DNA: TGTGCCAGCAGCCCCCGGACAGGGCTAGGCACTGAAGCTTTCTTT
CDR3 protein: CASSPRTGLGTEAFF

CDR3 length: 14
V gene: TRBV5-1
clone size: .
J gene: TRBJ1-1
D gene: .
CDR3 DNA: TGCGCCAGCGGCACAACGACGGGGACGGCTGAAGCTTTCTTT
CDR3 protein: CASGTTTGTAEAFF

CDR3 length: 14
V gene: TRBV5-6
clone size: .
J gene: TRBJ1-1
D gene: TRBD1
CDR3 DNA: TGTGCCAGCAGCTGGGACAGGGACAGCACTGAAGCTTTCTTT
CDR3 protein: CASSWDRDSTEAFF

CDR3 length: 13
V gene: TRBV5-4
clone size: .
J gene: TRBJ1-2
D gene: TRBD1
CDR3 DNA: TGTGCCAGCAGCCTAGACAGGGGTGATGGCTACACCTTC
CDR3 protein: CASSLDRGDGYTF

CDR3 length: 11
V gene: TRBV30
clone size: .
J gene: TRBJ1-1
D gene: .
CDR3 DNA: TGTGCCTGGAGTGTGTCCCCAGAGGCTTTCTTT
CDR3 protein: CAWSVSPEAFF

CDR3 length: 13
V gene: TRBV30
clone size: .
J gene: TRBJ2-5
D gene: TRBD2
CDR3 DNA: TGTGCCTGGAGTGTCGGACTAGCGGAGACCCAGTACTTC
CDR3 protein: CAWSVGLAETQYF

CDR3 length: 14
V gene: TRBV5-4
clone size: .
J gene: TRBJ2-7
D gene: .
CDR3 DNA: TGTGCCAGCAGCTTGGGGCGGAGCTCCTACGAGCAGTACTTC
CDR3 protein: CASSLGRSSYEQYF

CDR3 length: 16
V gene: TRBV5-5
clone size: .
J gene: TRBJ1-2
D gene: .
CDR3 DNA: TGTGCCAGCAGCTTGACCCGAGGACAGCCTAACTATGGCTACACCTTC
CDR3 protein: CASSLTRGQPNYGYTF

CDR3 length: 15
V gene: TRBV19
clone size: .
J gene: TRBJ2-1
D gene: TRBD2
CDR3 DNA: TGTGCCAGTACCGATGGGGGACTAACCTACAATGAGCAGTTCTTC
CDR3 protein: CASTDGGLTYNEQFF

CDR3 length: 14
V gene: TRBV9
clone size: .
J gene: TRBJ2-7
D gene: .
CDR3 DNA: TGTGCCAGCAGCGTAGGTCCGTCGTCCTACGAGCAGTACTTC
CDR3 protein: CASSVGPSSYEQYF

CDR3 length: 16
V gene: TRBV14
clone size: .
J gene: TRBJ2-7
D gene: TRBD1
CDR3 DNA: TGTGCCAGCAGCCAAGATCGAAAAACAGGGGAATCCGAGCAGTACTTC
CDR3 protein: CASSQDRKTGESEQYF

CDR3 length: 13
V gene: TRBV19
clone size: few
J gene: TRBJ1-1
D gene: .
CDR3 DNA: TGTGCCAGTAGTTCGACAGGAGGGACTGAAGCTTTCTTT
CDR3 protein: CASSSTGGTEAFF

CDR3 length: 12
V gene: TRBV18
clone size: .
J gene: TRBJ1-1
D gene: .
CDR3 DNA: TGTGCCAGCTCACCATCAAGGACCGGGGCTTTCTTT
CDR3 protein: CASSPSRTGAFF

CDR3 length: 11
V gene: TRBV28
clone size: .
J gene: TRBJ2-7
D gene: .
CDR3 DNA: TGTGCCAGCAGTTCGGCCTACGAGCAGTACTTC
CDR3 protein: CASSSAYEQYF

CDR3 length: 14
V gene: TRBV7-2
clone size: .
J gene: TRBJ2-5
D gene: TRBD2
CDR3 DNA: TGTGCCAGCAGCTTAGGGCTAGCGGAAGAGACCCAGTACTTC
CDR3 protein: CASSLGLAEETQYF

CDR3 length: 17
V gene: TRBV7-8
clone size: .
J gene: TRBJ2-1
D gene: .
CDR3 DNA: TGTGCCAGCAGCTTAACAGTAGCCCAGGGTGGCGACAATGAGCAGTTCTTC
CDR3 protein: CASSLTVAQGGDNEQFF

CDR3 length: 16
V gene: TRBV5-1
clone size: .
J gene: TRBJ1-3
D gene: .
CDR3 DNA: TGCGCCAGCAGCTTGAGACGGTACCACTCTGGAAACACCATATATTTT
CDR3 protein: CASSLRRYHSGNTIYF

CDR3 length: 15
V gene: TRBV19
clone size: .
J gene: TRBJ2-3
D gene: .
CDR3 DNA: TGTGCCAGTAGTCCCGCAGGAGCCCACACAGATACGCAGTATTTT
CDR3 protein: CASSPAGAHTDTQYF

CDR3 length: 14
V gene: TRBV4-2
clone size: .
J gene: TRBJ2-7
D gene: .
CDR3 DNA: TGTGCCAGCAGCTTGGGGGGGCTAGGGTTCGAGCAGTACTTC
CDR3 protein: CASSLGGLGFEQYF

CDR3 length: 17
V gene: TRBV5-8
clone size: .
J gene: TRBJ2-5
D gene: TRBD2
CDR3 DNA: TGTGCCAGCAGCTTGGCGGGGCTAGCGGGTGTCCAAGAGACCCAGTACTTC
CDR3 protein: CASSLAGLAGVQETQYF

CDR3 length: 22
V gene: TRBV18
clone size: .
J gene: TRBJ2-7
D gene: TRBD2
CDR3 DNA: TGTGCCAGCTCACCACTCGGACGGAGGGGGACTAGCGGGAGAAGCCCGCCGTACGAGCAGTACTTC
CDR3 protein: CASSPLGRRGTSGRSPPYEQYF

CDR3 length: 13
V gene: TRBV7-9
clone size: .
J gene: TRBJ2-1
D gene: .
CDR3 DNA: TGTGCCAGCAGCCCCCCAGCGGGCCGGGAGCAGTTCTTC
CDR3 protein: CASSPPAGREQFF

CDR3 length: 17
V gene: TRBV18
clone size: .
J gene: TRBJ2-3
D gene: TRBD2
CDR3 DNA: TGTGCCAGCTCACCTACCTCGCTAGCGGGGGGCCGGGATACGCAGTATTTT
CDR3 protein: CASSPTSLAGGRDTQYF

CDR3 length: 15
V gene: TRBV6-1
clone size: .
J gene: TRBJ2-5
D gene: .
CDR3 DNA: TGTGCCAGCAATCCTCAAGGGAGGGGGCAAGAGACCCAGTACTTC
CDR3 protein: CASNPQGRGQETQYF

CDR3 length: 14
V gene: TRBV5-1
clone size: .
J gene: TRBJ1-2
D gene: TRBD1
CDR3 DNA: TGCGCCAGCAGCGTACAGGGACAGCTCTATGGCTACACCTTC
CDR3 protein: CASSVQGQLYGYTF

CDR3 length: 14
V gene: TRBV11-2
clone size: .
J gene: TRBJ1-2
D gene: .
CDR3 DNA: TGTGCCAGCAGCTTGAGGCAGGGGATCTATGGCTACACCTTC
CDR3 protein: CASSLRQGIYGYTF

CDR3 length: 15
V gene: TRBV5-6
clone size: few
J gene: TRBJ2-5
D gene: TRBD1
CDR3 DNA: TGTGCCAGCAGCTTGGTTGCAGGGGGCAGGGAGACCCAGTACTTC
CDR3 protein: CASSLVAGGRETQYF